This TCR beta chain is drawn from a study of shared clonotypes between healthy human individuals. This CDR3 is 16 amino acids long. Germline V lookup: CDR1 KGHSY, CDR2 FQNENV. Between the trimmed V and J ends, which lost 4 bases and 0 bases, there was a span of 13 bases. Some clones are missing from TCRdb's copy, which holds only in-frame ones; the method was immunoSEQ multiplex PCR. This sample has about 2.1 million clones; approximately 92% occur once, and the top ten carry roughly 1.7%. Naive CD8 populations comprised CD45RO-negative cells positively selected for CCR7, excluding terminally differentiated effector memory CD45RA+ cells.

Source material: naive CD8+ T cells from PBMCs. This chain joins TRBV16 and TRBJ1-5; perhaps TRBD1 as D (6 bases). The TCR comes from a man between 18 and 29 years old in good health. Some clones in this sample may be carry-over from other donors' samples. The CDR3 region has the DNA TGTGCCAGCAGCCCGTTGCGGACAGATAGCAATCAGCCCCAGCATTTT. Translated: CASSPLRTDSNQPQHF.